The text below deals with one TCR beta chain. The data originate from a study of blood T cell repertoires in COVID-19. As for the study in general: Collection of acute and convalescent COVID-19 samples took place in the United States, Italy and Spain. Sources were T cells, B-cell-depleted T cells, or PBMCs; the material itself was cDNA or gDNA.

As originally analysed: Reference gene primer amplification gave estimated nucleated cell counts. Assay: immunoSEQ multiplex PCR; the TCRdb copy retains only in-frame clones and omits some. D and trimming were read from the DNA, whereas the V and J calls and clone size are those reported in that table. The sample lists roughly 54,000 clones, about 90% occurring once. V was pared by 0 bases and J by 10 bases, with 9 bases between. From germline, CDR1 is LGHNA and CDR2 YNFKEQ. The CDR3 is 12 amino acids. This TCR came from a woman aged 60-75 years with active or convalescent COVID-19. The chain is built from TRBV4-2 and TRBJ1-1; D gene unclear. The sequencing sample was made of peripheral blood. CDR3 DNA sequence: TGTGCCAGCAGCCAAGAGAGGTCCCCAGCTTTCTTT. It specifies CASSQERSPAFF.